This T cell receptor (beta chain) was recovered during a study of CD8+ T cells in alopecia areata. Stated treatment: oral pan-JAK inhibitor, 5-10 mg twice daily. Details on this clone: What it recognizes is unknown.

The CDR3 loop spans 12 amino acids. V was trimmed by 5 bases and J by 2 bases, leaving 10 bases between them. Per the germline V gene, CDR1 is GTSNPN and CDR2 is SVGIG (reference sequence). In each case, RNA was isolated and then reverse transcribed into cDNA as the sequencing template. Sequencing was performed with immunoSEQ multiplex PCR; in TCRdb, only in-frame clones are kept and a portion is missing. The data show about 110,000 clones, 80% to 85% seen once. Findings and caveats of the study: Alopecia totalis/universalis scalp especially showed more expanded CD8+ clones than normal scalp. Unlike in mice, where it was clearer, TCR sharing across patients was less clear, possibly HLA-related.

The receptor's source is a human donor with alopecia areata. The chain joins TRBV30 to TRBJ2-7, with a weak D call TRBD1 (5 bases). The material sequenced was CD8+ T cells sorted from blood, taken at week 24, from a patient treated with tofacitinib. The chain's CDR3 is CAWGRQTYEQYF. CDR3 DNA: TGTGCCTGGGGCCGACAGACCTACGAGCAGTACTTC.